Only one count was recorded for the clone carrying this TCR beta chain. The data were produced by immunoSEQ multiplex PCR, yet TCRdb's version contains in-frame clones alone and is incomplete. The sample has about 140,000 clones, about 86% seen once. This record belongs to a study of control samples from healthy donors and cancer patients. Per the germline V gene, CDR1 is LGHNA and CDR2 is YSLEER. Trimming pared 1 base from V and 0 bases from J, leaving 10 bases between. The length of the CDR3 is 16 residues. The V gene is TRBV4-3, the J gene TRBJ1-3; D is ambiguous. This TCR came from a man aged 18 to 29 in good health. Sequencing used blood. Here the CDR3 reads CASSQVVAASGNTIYF. The CDR3 region has the DNA TGCGCCAGCAGCCAAGTAGTGGCAGCCTCTGGAAACACCATATATTTT.